This T cell receptor (beta chain) was recovered during a study of blood T cell repertoires in COVID-19. The wider study: COVID-19 samples from acute and convalescent phases originated in the United States, Italy and Spain. The analysed material was cDNA or gDNA that came from T cells, B-cell-depleted T cells, or PBMCs.

In the original workflow: Counts of nucleated cells, estimated from reference gene primer amplification, were obtained. Generated by immunoSEQ multiplex PCR, the TCRdb table keeps only in-frame clones and is missing some. The V and J calls and clone size come from that table; D and trimming were worked out from the DNA. The data show about 36,000 clones, about nine tenths seen once. The germline V and J ends were trimmed by 1 base and 8 bases, with 12 bases remaining between them. Germline CDR1 SGHTS, CDR2 YDEGEE. The CDR3 contains 13 residues. The receptor was isolated from a human donor in a cohort sampled during active COVID-19. The V gene is TRBV5-8, the J gene TRBJ1-2; no reliable D call. Sequenced: peripheral blood. The CDR3 spells CASSLPGGRGYTF. CDR3 nucleotide sequence: TGTGCCAGCAGCTTGCCGGGAGGGCGCGGCTACACCTTC.